Listed below are T cell receptor beta chains from one sample, sequenced in a study of early stage breast cancer tumors. The data were produced by immunoSEQ multiplex PCR, yet TCRdb's version contains in-frame clones alone and is incomplete. The data show about 36,000 clones, approximately 69% seen once. The sequenced sample consisted of blood. The receptors shown here come from a person in their sixties or seventies with breast cancer. The CDR3 runs from the conserved cysteine through the conserved F or W. A D gene is named only where the DNA matches it firmly. A clone size is listed for some rows: how often the clone was seen (once, few, many), or a class if it is expanded.

TRBV6-1	TRBJ1-4	-	-	CATEWTMHEKLFF	TGTGCCACCGAATGGACAATGCATGAAAAACTGTTTTTT
TRBV6-4	TRBJ1-1	-	-	CASSDTGGHQAFF	TGTGCCAGCAGTGACACGGGGGGTCACCAAGCTTTCTTT
TRBV15	TRBJ2-7	-	-	CATSRYNRAPYEQYF	TGTGCCACCAGCAGATATAACAGGGCCCCCTACGAGCAGTACTTC
TRBV6-5	TRBJ1-5	few	-	CASSSDRNQPQHF	TGTGCCAGCAGCTCCGACAGGAATCAGCCCCAGCATTTT
TRBV14	TRBJ1-1	-	-	CASSQYRASNTEAFF	TGTGCCAGCAGCCAATATCGGGCGTCCAACACTGAAGCTTTCTTT
TRBV6-5	TRBJ2-7	-	-	CASSYESRDEQYF	TGTGCCAGCAGTTACGAGTCTCGCGACGAGCAGTACTTC
TRBV7-9	TRBJ2-7	-	TRBD2	CASSPRLAGVLEQYF	TGTGCCAGCAGCCCTCGACTAGCGGGGGTACTCGAGCAGTACTTC
TRBV10-3	TRBJ2-5	few	-	CAISRADEETQYF	TGTGCCATCAGTCGGGCCGACGAAGAGACCCAGTACTTC
TRBV5-6	TRBJ2-3	-	TRBD2	CASSDPGLAVSDTQYF	TGTGCCAGCAGCGACCCGGGACTAGCGGTCTCAGATACGCAGTATTTT
TRBV9	TRBJ2-1	-	TRBD1	CASSPTGGSYNEQFF	TGTGCCAGCAGCCCGACAGGGGGCTCCTACAATGAGCAGTTCTTC
TRBV6-5	TRBJ1-2	once	-	CASSARTGQDGYTF	TGTGCCAGCAGTGCTCGGACGGGTCAGGATGGCTACACCTTC
TRBV10-3	TRBJ1-6	-	TRBD1	CAISEDRAMSPLHF	TGTGCCATCAGTGAGGACAGGGCGATGTCACCCCTCCACTTT
TRBV27	TRBJ2-7	-	TRBD2	CASRFSGGGEQYF	TGTGCCAGCAGGTTCTCGGGGGGGGGCGAGCAGTACTTC
TRBV5-1	TRBJ2-7	-	-	CASSPGTTYEQYF	TGCGCCAGCAGCCCTGGGACAACCTACGAGCAGTACTTC
TRBV4-1	TRBJ1-1	-	-	CASSQEGLGRNTEAFF	TGCGCCAGCAGCCAAGAAGGTCTGGGTCGGAACACTGAAGCTTTCTTT
TRBV27	TRBJ1-6	few	-	CASSLARANNSPLHF	TGTGCCAGCAGTTTAGCCAGAGCCAATAATTCACCCCTCCACTTT
TRBV18	TRBJ2-5	-	-	CASSRDLQETQYF	TGTGCCAGCTCGCGGGACCTCCAAGAGACCCAGTACTTC
TRBV15	TRBJ1-1	-	TRBD1	CATSRGDREAFF	TGTGCCACCAGCAGAGGGGACAGGGAAGCTTTCTTT
TRBV6-6	TRBJ1-2	-	-	CASSSAGGSLYGYTF	TGTGCCAGCAGCTCTGCCGGGGGCTCTCTCTATGGCTACACCTTC
TRBV4-1	TRBJ2-5	-	-	CASSAKGTGVGTQYF	TGCGCCAGCAGCGCAAAAGGGACGGGGGTTGGGACCCAGTACTTC
TRBV5-6	TRBJ2-2	-	-	CASSSTANGELFF	TGTGCCAGCAGCTCGACAGCAAACGGGGAGCTGTTTTTT
TRBV27	TRBJ1-1	-	-	CASSWKMTAEAFF	TGTGCCAGCAGTTGGAAAATGACTGCTGAAGCTTTCTTT
TRBV19	TRBJ2-2	-	TRBD2	CASSYSRSGLAGAGGTGELFF	TGTGCCAGTAGTTACTCTCGTTCCGGACTAGCGGGAGCGGGAGGCACCGGGGAGCTGTTTTTT
TRBV7-6	TRBJ2-1	once	TRBD2	CASSLGAGGPRNEQFF	TGTGCCAGCAGCTTAGGTGCGGGAGGGCCAAGGAATGAGCAGTTCTTC
TRBV18	TRBJ2-1	-	TRBD2	CASSPPGLAGGPYNEQFF	TGTGCCAGCTCACCACCGGGACTAGCGGGAGGGCCCTACAATGAGCAGTTCTTC
TRBV7-2	TRBJ2-7	-	TRBD1	CASSAGDRRYEQYF	TGTGCCAGCAGCGCCGGGGACAGACGTTACGAGCAGTACTTC
TRBV7-9	TRBJ1-3	-	-	CASSLADQEPGNTIYF	TGTGCCAGCAGCTTAGCGGACCAGGAACCCGGAAACACCATATATTTT
TRBV6-1	TRBJ1-1	-	-	CASSRSEGGTEAFF	TGTGCCAGCTCTCGGTCTGAGGGCGGCACTGAAGCTTTCTTT
TRBV7-2	TRBJ2-7	-	-	CASSLMQGAYEQYF	TGTGCCAGCAGCTTAATGCAGGGCGCCTACGAGCAGTACTTC
TRBV5-5	TRBJ1-1	once	TRBD1	CASSFGDRGITEAFF	TGTGCCAGCAGCTTTGGGGACAGGGGGATAACTGAAGCTTTCTTT
TRBV19	TRBJ1-3	-	-	CASNGGAGGNTIYF	TGTGCCAGTAACGGGGGGGCAGGTGGAAACACCATATATTTT
TRBV2	TRBJ1-2	-	-	CASSGGRGSYGYTF	TGTGCCAGCAGTGGGGGCAGGGGCAGCTATGGCTACACCTTC